Listed below are T cell receptor beta chains from one sample, sequenced in a study of T cell repertoires in cytomegalovirus infection. TCRdb reanalysed the reads using MiXCR and keeps one entry per CDR3 protein. Found here are over 150,000 distinct CDR3 sequences, 13% to 15% of them singletons; the top ten hold 27%. The sequenced sample was PBMCs. These receptors all stem from a human donor in good health (CMV status not recorded). Some clones in this sample may be carry-over from other donors' samples. Both conserved end residues are part of each CDR3. D genes are given only for firm matches. A row's size may be missing; if present it is once, few, many or a size class.

clone_size j_call v_call d_call cdr3_aa cdr3_nt
. TRBJ1-2 TRBV7-9 . CASSPPGRPLRYGYTF TGTGCCAGCAGCCCCCCAGGGAGACCCCTGCGCTATGGCTACACCTTC
many TRBJ2-5 TRBV7-2 TRBD2 CASSLIRAGGGETQYF TGTGCCAGCAGCTTGATTAGGGCCGGGGGGGGAGAGACCCAGTACTTC
once TRBJ1-5 TRBV6-2/TRBV6-3 TRBD1 CASSYVTGTANQPQHF TGTGCCAGCAGTTACGTAACGGGGACAGCAAATCAGCCCCAGCATTTT
. TRBJ2-7 TRBV6-5 TRBD1 CAAGTAYEQYF TGTGCCGCCGGGACAGCCTACGAGCAGTACTTC
. TRBJ1-1 TRBV6-2/TRBV6-3 TRBD1 CASSSPGTGFRNTEAFF TGTGCCAGCAGTTCACCCGGGACAGGGTTCCGGAACACTGAAGCTTTCTTT
few TRBJ1-6 TRBV7-8 TRBD1 CASSLGLSGTVNSPLHF TGTGCCAGCAGCTTAGGCCTTTCCGGGACAGTTAATTCACCCCTCCACTTT
. TRBJ2-5 TRBV20-1 . CGASFAGFDGETQYF TGCGGTGCTAGCTTTGCGGGGTTTGACGGAGAGACCCAGTACTTC
many TRBJ2-1 TRBV28 TRBD2 CASSLAEREYNEQFF TGTGCCAGCAGTTTAGCTGAGCGGGAATACAATGAGCAGTTCTTC
many TRBJ2-3 TRBV7-2 TRBD2 CASSFRGTSGSRTDTQYF TGTGCCAGCAGCTTCCGAGGGACTAGCGGGAGTAGGACAGATACGCAGTATTTT
many TRBJ1-3 TRBV10-3 . CAISSDRYSGNTIYF TGTGCCATCAGTTCAGACCGCTACTCTGGAAACACCATATATTTT